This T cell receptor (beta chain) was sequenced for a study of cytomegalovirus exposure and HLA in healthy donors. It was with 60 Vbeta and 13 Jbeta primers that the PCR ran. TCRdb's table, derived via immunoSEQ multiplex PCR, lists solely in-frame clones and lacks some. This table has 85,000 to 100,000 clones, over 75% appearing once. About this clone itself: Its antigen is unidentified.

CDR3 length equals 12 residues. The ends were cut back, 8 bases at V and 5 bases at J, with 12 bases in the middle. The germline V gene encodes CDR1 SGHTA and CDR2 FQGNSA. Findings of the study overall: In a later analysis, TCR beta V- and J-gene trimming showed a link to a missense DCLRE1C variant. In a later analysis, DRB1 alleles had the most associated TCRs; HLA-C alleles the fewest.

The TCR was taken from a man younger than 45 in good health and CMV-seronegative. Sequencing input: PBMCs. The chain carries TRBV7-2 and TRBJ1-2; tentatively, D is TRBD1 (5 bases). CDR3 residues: CASGRTGYGYTF. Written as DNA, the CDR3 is TGTGCCAGCGGGCGCACAGGATATGGCTACACCTTC.